A single sample gave rise to the 21 T cell receptor beta chains below, sequenced in a study of blood T cell repertoires in COVID-19. The repertoire was sequenced with immunoSEQ multiplex PCR; TCRdb's copy has only in-frame clones and lacks some. The data hold some 150,000 clones, with around 84% observed a single time. The sample comprised peripheral blood. These receptors all stem from a woman in her seventies with COVID-19, enrolled during active disease.

This clone was recorded a few times. The genes are TRBV3-1 (or the pseudogene TRBV3-2) and TRBJ2-1; D ambiguous. This CDR3 spans 14 amino acids. Trimming left V 0 bases short and J 3 bases short, with 6 bases between. Germline lookup yields CDR1 LGHDT and CDR2 YNNKEL (reference sequence). The DNA of the CDR3 is TGTGCCAGCAGCCAAGACCCAATCTACAATGAGCAGTTCTTC. Translating gives CASSQDPIYNEQFF.

The chain employs TRBV5-1 and TRBJ1-1; D not certain. This CDR3 spans 14 amino acids. Germline lookup yields CDR1 SGHRS and CDR2 YFSETQ. V lost 4 bases, J lost 0 bases, and 10 bases lay in between. CDR3 residues: CASSPAGMNTEAFF. DNA of the CDR3: TGCGCCAGCAGCCCCGCGGGGATGAACACTGAAGCTTTCTTT. Filled out from reference TRBV5-1 and TRBJ1-1, the complete variable domain reads KAGVTQTPRYLIKTRGQQVTLSCSPISGHRSVSWYQQTPGQGLQFLFEYFSETQRNKGNFPGRFSGRQFSNSRSEMNVSTLELGDSALYLCASSPAGMNTEAFFGQGTRLTVV.

The gene calls are TRBV28 and TRBJ1-1, with TRBD1 matching 8 bases. The V gene end was trimmed by 4 bases and the J gene end by 4 bases; junction bases not matched to a gene: 8. This CDR3 is 15 amino acids long. Germline lookup yields CDR1 MDHEN and CDR2 SYDVKM. CDR3 DNA: TGTGCCAGCAGTTGGTCGGGACAGGTGGCCACTGAAGCTTTCTTT. Protein sequence: CASSWSGQVATEAFF.

This clone showed up just a few times. The chain is built from TRBV27 and TRBJ1-2; D remains unclear. The V end lost 6 bases, the J end lost 4 bases, and 15 bases lay between the germline ends. This CDR3 region has 14 residues. Germline assignment: CDR1 MNHEY and CDR2 SMNVEV (reference sequence). The CDR3 here is CASRSGALGYGYTF. The CDR3 nucleotides are TGTGCCAGCAGGTCTGGAGCGTTAGGCTATGGCTACACCTTC.

The chain couples TRBV7-9 to TRBJ2-3, with 11 bases fitting TRBD2. The CDR3 spans 15 residues. The germline CDR1 and CDR2 sequences are SEHNR and FQNEAQ (reference sequence). The J segment lost 2 bases and the V segment lost 3 bases, leaving 1 base of the junction unmatched. CDR3 amino acids: CASSLGLAVTDTQYF. In DNA, the CDR3 is TGTGCCAGCAGCTTGGGACTAGCGGTCACAGATACGCAGTATTTT.

V and J are TRBV19 and TRBJ2-7; TRBD2 matches 8 bases. V dropped 3 bases and J dropped 7; count of bases not matched to a gene: 5. The germline CDR1 and CDR2 sequences are LNHDA and SQIVND (reference sequence). CDR3 size: 13 residues. The CDR3 region is CASSIGRGYEQYF. The CDR3 region has the DNA TGTGCCAGTAGTATCGGGAGGGGGTATGAGCAGTACTTC.

CDR3 sequence reads: CASSPGQNQDTQYF. CDR3 bases: TGTGCCAGCAGCCCAGGTCAGAACCAAGATACGCAGTATTTT. The chain has TRBV7-2 and TRBJ2-3, with D hard to call. V lost 5 bases and J 5 bases, leaving 14 bases between the germline ends. Germline-derived CDR1 and CDR2 are SGHTA and FQGNSA. The CDR3 loop spans 14 amino acids.

V is TRBV18 and J is TRBJ1-2; possible D gene TRBD1, 5 bases. This CDR3 contains 12 residues. CDR1 and CDR2 (germline): KGHSH, LQKENI. V shed 3 bases and J shed 8 bases, with 10 bases lying between them. In nucleotides, the CDR3 is TGTGCCAGCTCACCGCAGGGCGGAGGCTACACCTTC. Its translation is CASSPQGGGYTF.

The V and J genes are TRBV5-1 and TRBJ1-3, with a weak D call TRBD1 (5 bases). The germline V gene encodes CDR1 SGHRS and CDR2 YFSETQ. The CDR3 sequence is 14 residues long. The V end lost 2 bases, the J end lost 3 bases, and 9 bases lay between the germline ends. CDR3: CASSFGGNGNTIYF. The CDR3 coding sequence is TGCGCCAGCAGCTTCGGGGGGAATGGAAACACCATATATTTT.

The chain couples TRBV28 to TRBJ1-5, with D possibly TRBD1 on 6 matching bases. This CDR3 contains 15 residues. The V gene lost 2 bases and the J gene lost 2 bases, with 10 bases spanning the gap. Germline V CDR1 and CDR2: MDHEN, SYDVKM. CDR3 residues: CASSLGGEGNQPQHF. As DNA, the CDR3 is TGTGCCAGCAGTTTAGGGGGCGAGGGCAATCAGCCCCAGCATTTT.

The V gene is TRBV24-1, the J gene TRBJ2-3; TRBD1 agrees at 10 bases. V shed 3 bases, J shed 3 bases, and the junction held 5 bases outside the gene matches. This CDR3 comprises 16 residues. Germline values: CDR1 KGHDR, CDR2 SFDVKD. This CDR3 is CATSDPDRGRTDTQYF. In DNA, the CDR3 is TGTGCCACCAGTGATCCCGACAGGGGGCGGACAGATACGCAGTATTTT.

The chain uses TRBV12-5 and TRBJ2-3, with D perhaps TRBD2 (6 bases). The CDR3 loop spans 14 amino acids. With 0 bases removed from V and 5 bases from J, the gap between germline ends came to 9 bases. CDR1 LGHNT and CDR2 FRNRAP come from the germline V gene. The DNA for the CDR3 is TGTGCTAGTGGTTTGGTAAGGCGGGGAGATACGCAGTATTTT. It is translated as CASGLVRRGDTQYF. Drawing the rest from reference TRBV12-5 and TRBJ2-3, the complete variable domain is DARVTQTPRHKVTEMGQEVTMRCQPILGHNTVFWYRQTMMQGLELLAYFRNRAPLDDSGMPKDRFSAEMPDATLATLKIQPSEPRDSAVYFCASGLVRRGDTQYFGPGTRLTVL.

CDR3 bases: TGTGCTAGTGGTCCCAGGGTGGTGGAAATTGAAGCTTTCTTT. Protein sequence: CASGPRVVEIEAFF. V and J are TRBV12-5 and TRBJ1-1; the D gene is possibly TRBD1 (5 bases). Trimming took off 5 bases at V and 7 bases at J, with 17 bases between the two ends. The CDR3 sequence is 14 residues long. Germline V gives CDR1 LGHNT, CDR2 FRNRAP.

A note on this clone: Other DNA variants within this sample encode the same CDR3. This sequence joins TRBV28 and TRBJ2-2; the match to TRBD2 covers 7 bases. The CDR3 totals 16 residues. V lost 7 bases and J lost 4; bases outside the gene matches: 12. CDR1 is MDHEN and CDR2 is SYDVKM in the germline V gene. CDR3 sequence: CASTSPRTRGTGELFF. The DNA for the CDR3 is TGTGCCAGCACCTCTCCCAGGACTAGGGGCACCGGGGAGCTGTTTTTT.

V gene TRBV27 combines with J gene TRBJ2-1; 14 bases line up with TRBD2. The CDR3 runs to 15 residues. J lost 8 bases, V lost 6 bases, and 6 bases had no gene match. Germline CDR1 MNHEY, CDR2 SMNVEV (reference sequence). CDR3 protein: CASSRLAGGGDEQFF. The DNA of the CDR3 is TGTGCCAGCAGCCGACTAGCGGGGGGGGGCGATGAGCAGTTCTTC.

The rearrangement links TRBV28 to TRBJ2-7, with D perhaps matching TRBD1 (6 bases). The CDR3 has 12 amino acids. Germline V lookup: CDR1 MDHEN, CDR2 SYDVKM. Trimming took 5 bases from V and 6 from J, leaving 11 bases between them. CDR3 sequence reads: CASSLTGREQYV. The CDR3 DNA reads TGTGCCAGCAGTCTAACAGGGCGCGAGCAGTACGTC.

The J gene is TRBJ2-1, the V gene TRBV6-2 or TRBV6-3; a weak D match, TRBD2 (6 bases). The germline gives CDR1 MNHEY, CDR2 SVGEGT. The CDR3 covers 14 residues. Trimming cost V 6 bases and J 1 base, with 10 bases left between them. In DNA form, the CDR3 reads TGTGCCAGCAGACCTAGCGCTTCCTACAATGAGCAGTTCTTC. It is translated as CASRPSASYNEQFF.

This clone has only one observation. Germline is not matched at one junction end, which may reflect a read error. The J gene is TRBJ2-3, the V gene TRBV16, with D possibly being TRBD1 or TRBD2 (7 bases each). CDR1 KGHSY and CDR2 FQNENV come from the germline V gene. CDR3 size: 14 residues. The CDR3 nucleotides are TGTGCCAGCAACCAACAGGGGAGGGGAGATACGCAGTATTTT. It encodes CASNQQGRGDTQYF.

V and J are TRBV2 and TRBJ2-7; D might be TRBD2 (5 bases). V lost 1 base and J 3 bases, leaving 13 bases between the germline ends. CDR3 length equals 15 residues. Germline assignment: CDR1 SNHLY and CDR2 FYNNEI. The CDR3, as DNA: TGTGCCAGCAGTGAAGGCGGACTCCAGCTCTACGAGCAGTACTTC. Translating gives CASSEGGLQLYEQYF. The full variable domain, rest sourced from reference TRBV2 and TRBJ2-7, is EPEVTQTPSHQVTQMGQEVILRCVPISNHLYFYWYRQILGQKVEFLVSFYNNEISEKSEIFDDQFSVERPDGSNFTLKIRSTKLEDSAMYFCASSEGGLQLYEQYFGPGTRLTVT.

The chain links TRBV28 to TRBJ1-2, with TRBD1 matching over 10 bases. Per germline, CDR1 MDHEN and CDR2 SYDVKM. J was trimmed by 2 bases and V by 2 bases; bases with no gene match: 2. This CDR3 has 15 amino acids. The CDR3 protein is CASSLMGQGNYGYTF. The CDR3 DNA reads as TGTGCCAGCAGTTTAATGGGACAGGGGAACTATGGCTACACCTTC.

V gene TRBV10-3 combines with J gene TRBJ2-1, with TRBD2 matching 10 bases. The CDR3 extends over 15 amino acids. The V segment lost 4 bases and the J segment 4 bases; nucleotides outside the gene matches: 4. Germline CDR1 ENHRY, CDR2 SYGVKD. CDR3 region: CAISGTSGQYNEQFF. In DNA form, the CDR3 reads TGTGCCATCAGTGGGACTAGCGGACAATACAATGAGCAGTTCTTC.